The 17 T cell receptor beta chains reported below all come from one sample, sequenced in a study of breast tumors, draining lymph nodes, adjacent tissues listed by TCRdb under 2016. Lymph node samples were obtained from the axillary draining lymph nodes of breast cancer patients. Library creation used multiplex PCR. Sequencing instrument: Illumina HiSeq 2000. TCRdb redid the processing of the public reads, applying fastp at Q25 and MiXCR, and retained in-frame beta chains. Each entry is one CDR3 protein sequence, shown with its most common DNA and genes. Across this sample there are some 250,000 distinct CDR3 sequences, with less than 35% seen only once. The biggest ten clones account for approximately 3.3% of the sample. Material: axillary lymph node tissue. The receptors were sampled from a female donor with breast cancer. Some clones in this sample may be carry-over from other donors' samples.

This clonotype showed up just a few times. The rearrangement uses TRBV6-5 and TRBJ2-7; TRBD2 matches 7 bases. CDR3 length: 15 amino acids. Trimming removed 5 bases from V and 0 bases from J; junction bases left unmatched: 7. The germline V gene has CDR1 MNHEY and CDR2 SVGAGI. In nucleotides, the CDR3 is TGTGCCAGCAGTCACCGTCGGGACTACTCCTACGAGCAGTACTTC. Translation: CASSHRRDYSYEQYF.

The chain links TRBV7-2 to TRBJ2-3; maybe TRBD1 (6 bases). The J call may not be correct, given that the DNA end is closer to TRBJ1-5. This CDR3 region has 15 residues. CDR1 SGHTA and CDR2 FQGNSA come from the germline V gene. DNA of the CDR3: TGTGCCAGCAGCTTCAGCGGGGGGGCCGTAGATACGCAGCATTTT. Its translation is CASSFSGGAVDTQHF.

This clonotype was counted many times. The V gene is TRBV6-1, the J gene TRBJ2-2; D is unresolved. The CDR3 totals 11 residues. Germline V gives CDR1 MNHNS, CDR2 SASEGT. V dropped 9 bases and J dropped 3 bases, with 5 bases sitting between them. CDR3 in amino acids: CARGDTGELFF. The CDR3 coding sequence is TGTGCCAGAGGCGACACCGGGGAGCTGTTTTTT.

This clonotype was observed a handful of times. The chain joins TRBV3-1 to TRBJ2-1; 9 bases map to TRBD2. The CDR3 extends over 16 amino acids. V was pared by 0 bases and J by 9 bases, with 9 bases of the junction left unmatched. Germline V gene data show CDR1 as LGHDT and CDR2 as YNNKEL (reference sequence). The chain's CDR3 is CASSQELLAGMSEQFF. The DNA for the CDR3 is TGTGCCAGCAGCCAAGAATTGCTAGCGGGAATGAGTGAGCAGTTCTTC.

The sample holds many counts of this clonotype. This chain joins TRBV11-3 and TRBJ1-5; no clear D gene. Germline CDR1 SGHNT, CDR2 YENEEA. V was cut by 0 bases and J by 6 bases, with 6 bases left in between. This CDR3 has 13 amino acids. The CDR3 spells CASSLDYSQPQHF. The CDR3 DNA reads TGTGCCAGCAGCTTAGATTATAGTCAGCCCCAGCATTTT.

The V and J genes are TRBV5-5 and TRBJ2-1; TRBD2 matches at 10 bases. Germline assignment: CDR1 SGHKS and CDR2 YYEKEE (reference sequence). Germline trimming cut 2 bases from V and 4 bases from J; bases unmatched to any gene: 21. The CDR3 loop spans 21 amino acids. The CDR3 here is CASSLGATGPAGGPVYNEQFF. The CDR3 DNA reads TGTGCCAGCAGCTTAGGGGCAACGGGTCCAGCGGGAGGGCCAGTTTACAATGAGCAGTTCTTC. Filled out from reference TRBV5-5 and TRBJ2-1, the complete variable domain reads DAGVTQSPTHLIKTRGQQVTLRCSPISGHKSVSWYQQVLGQGPQFIFQYYEKEERGRGNFPDRFSARQFPNYSSELNVNALLLGDSALYLCASSLGATGPAGGPVYNEQFFGPGTRLTVL.

The table lists this clonotype with many counts. The chain has TRBV5-1 and TRBJ2-7; maybe TRBD1 (6 bases). Germline values: CDR1 SGHRS, CDR2 YFSETQ. The CDR3 has 14 residues. V was clipped by 3 bases and J by 2 bases, with 12 bases between them. The CDR3 is CASSSGQIPYEQYF. DNA for the CDR3: TGCGCCAGCAGCTCCGGACAGATTCCCTACGAGCAGTACTTC.

This clonotype has at least ten counts. The chain recombines TRBV20-1 with TRBJ2-7; the D gene is possibly TRBD2 (5 bases). The CDR3 extends over 13 amino acids. Germline loops: CDR1 DFQATT, CDR2 SNEGSKA (reference sequence). With 7 bases removed from V and 6 bases from J, the gap between germline ends came to 19 bases. Here the CDR3 reads CSVPHLGVGEQYF. DNA of the CDR3: TGCAGTGTTCCCCACCTGGGAGTGGGCGAGCAGTACTTC.

This clonotype was recorded many times. The CDR3 loop is CASSISRASSYEQYF. As DNA, the CDR3 is TGTGCCAGTAGTATTTCGAGGGCTTCCTCCTACGAGCAGTACTTC. This chain uses TRBV19 with TRBJ2-7, with D possibly matching TRBD2 (5 bases). This CDR3 is 15 amino acids long. The germline V gene has CDR1 LNHDA and CDR2 SQIVND (reference sequence). The V end was cut by 3 bases, the J end by 0 bases, with 12 bases between.

This clonotype occurred many times. The V and J genes are TRBV20-1 and TRBJ1-2, with D possibly being TRBD1 (6 bases). The V end lost 4 bases, the J end lost 7 bases, and 13 bases lay between the germline ends. Per germline, CDR1 DFQATT and CDR2 SNEGSKA (reference sequence). The CDR3 sequence is 12 residues long. The DNA of the CDR3 is TGCAGTGCTATGGCAGGGGTTCTTGGCTACACCTTC. Translating it yields CSAMAGVLGYTF.

The chain has TRBV20-1 and TRBJ2-7; 9 nucleotides match TRBD1. The V and J ends lost 0 bases and 4 bases, in that order; junction bases with no gene match: 16. The CDR3 extends over 18 amino acids. From germline, CDR1 is DFQATT and CDR2 SNEGSKA (reference sequence). CDR3 region: CSARDPTALGDRAYEQYF. For the CDR3, the DNA is TGCAGTGCTAGAGACCCGACCGCCCTGGGGGACAGGGCGTACGAGCAGTACTTC.

Concerning this clonotype: The junction departs from germline at one end; a sequencing error may be responsible. V and J are TRBV6-2 or TRBV6-3 and TRBJ2-5; 7 nucleotides agree with TRBD1. Germline V lookup: CDR1 MNHEY, CDR2 SVGEGT. The CDR3 loop spans 14 amino acids. CDR3 coding DNA: TGTGCCAGCAGTCACTCGACAGGGTGGGAGACCCAGTACTTC. Its protein is CASSHSTGWETQYF.

The chain combines TRBV20-1 with TRBJ1-4; D not certain. The CDR3 is 11 residues long. Germline V CDR1 and CDR2: DFQATT, SNEGSKA (reference sequence). V gave up 2 bases and J gave up 8 bases, with 6 bases separating them. The CDR3 DNA follows: TGCAGTGCTAGAACCCGGGAAAAACTGTTTTTT. Amino acid sequence: CSARTREKLFF.

The table lists this clonotype with many counts. The V gene is TRBV4-2, the J gene TRBJ2-1; 8 bases match TRBD2. Germline V CDR1 and CDR2: LGHNA, YNFKEQ. There are 16 residues in the CDR3. V gave up 4 bases and J gave up 7 bases; unmatched junction bases: 12. The CDR3 loop is CASSLFWGTSANEQFF. DNA of the CDR3: TGTGCCAGCAGCCTCTTTTGGGGGACTAGTGCAAATGAGCAGTTCTTC.

This clonotype was counted many times. The J gene is TRBJ2-5, the V gene TRBV5-5, with 9 bases lining up with TRBD1. V was clipped by 4 bases and J by 3 bases; unmatched bases: 10. This CDR3 spans 16 amino acids. CDR1 SGHKS and CDR2 YYEKEE come from the germline V gene (reference sequence). The CDR3 loop is CASSPNPGQGKETQYF. As DNA, the CDR3 is TGTGCCAGCAGCCCTAATCCGGGACAGGGAAAAGAGACCCAGTACTTC.

In DNA, the CDR3 is TGCGCCAGCAGCTTCGAACAGGGAACCGCTGAAGCTTTCTTT. Protein product: CASSFEQGTAEAFF. The chain couples TRBV5-1 to TRBJ1-1; TRBD1 is a possible D gene (6 bases). This CDR3 is built from 14 residues. V was trimmed by 2 bases and J by 6 bases, leaving 14 bases between them. Germline assignment: CDR1 SGHRS and CDR2 YFSETQ.

This sequence joins TRBV28 and TRBJ1-2; 8 nucleotides agree with TRBD1. There are 15 residues in the CDR3. Germline CDR1 is MDHEN and CDR2 is SYDVKM. Trimming cost V 6 bases and J 4 bases; bases outside gene matches: 10. CDR3 in amino acids: CASRPLTGTGYGYTF. DNA of the CDR3: TGTGCCAGCAGACCTTTAACCGGGACAGGCTATGGCTACACCTTC.